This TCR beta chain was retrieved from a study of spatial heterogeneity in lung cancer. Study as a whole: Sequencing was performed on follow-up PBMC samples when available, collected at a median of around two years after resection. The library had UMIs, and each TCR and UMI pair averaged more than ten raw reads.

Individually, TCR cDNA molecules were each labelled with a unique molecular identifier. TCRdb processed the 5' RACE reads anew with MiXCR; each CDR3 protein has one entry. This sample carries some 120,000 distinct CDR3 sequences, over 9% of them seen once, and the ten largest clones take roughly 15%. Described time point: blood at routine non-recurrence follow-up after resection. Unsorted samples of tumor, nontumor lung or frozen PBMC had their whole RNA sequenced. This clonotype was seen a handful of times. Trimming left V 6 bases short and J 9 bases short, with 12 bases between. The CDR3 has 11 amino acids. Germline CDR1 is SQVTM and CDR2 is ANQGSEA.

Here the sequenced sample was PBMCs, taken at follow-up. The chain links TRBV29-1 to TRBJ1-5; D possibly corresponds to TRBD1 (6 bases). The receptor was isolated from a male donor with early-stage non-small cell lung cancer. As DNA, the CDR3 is TGCAGCGTCACAGAGGGGGGGCCCCAGCATTTT. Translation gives CSVTEGGPQHF.